The rows below give T cell receptor beta chains drawn from one sample of a study of cytomegalovirus exposure and HLA in healthy donors. Generated by immunoSEQ multiplex PCR, the TCRdb table keeps only in-frame clones and is missing some. The table has over 150,000 clones, 80% to 85% seen once. The sample comprised PBMCs. The source of these receptors is a human donor in good health. Both conserved end residues are part of each CDR3. Fields, in order: D gene, clone size, J gene, V gene, CDR3 DNA, CDR3 protein. D genes are given only for firm matches. Rows give clone size only sometimes, using once, few, many, or a class for an expanded clone.

NA once TRBJ1-1 TRBV6-1 TGTGCCAGCACCCCCGGTTGGGGGAGGGTTGAAGCTTTCTTT CASTPGWGRVEAFF
TRBD1 NA TRBJ1-5 TRBV27 TGTGCCAGCAGTACAACCGGGACAGGGCTTATCGGACAGCCCCAGCATTTT CASSTTGTGLIGQPQHF
TRBD2 NA TRBJ2-5 TRBV6-1 TGTGCCAGCAGTGAAGCGGGGGGGCAAGAGACCCAGTACTTC CASSEAGGQETQYF
TRBD2 few TRBJ2-1 TRBV6-5 TGTGCCAGCAGACAGCGGGGTGATAAAAAGTTCTTC CASRQRGDKKFF
TRBD1 NA TRBJ1-1 TRBV5-4 TGTGCCAGCAGCTCGGGACAGGGCACTGAAGCTTTCTTT CASSSGQGTEAFF
TRBD1 few TRBJ2-4 TRBV5-1 TGCGCCAGCAGCTATGCAGGGGGCGCAGAAAACATTCAGTACTTC CASSYAGGAENIQYF
NA NA TRBJ1-6 TRBV7-9 TGTGCCAGCAATGGGGGGGGCGATTCACCCCTCCACTTT CASNGGGDSPLHF
NA NA TRBJ2-1 TRBV15 TGTGCCACCAGCAGGGGGACATTGAACAATGAGCAGTTCTTC CATSRGTLNNEQFF
TRBD1 NA TRBJ2-5 TRBV4-1 TGCGCCAGCAGCCAGGGGACAGGAGAGACCCAGTACTTC CASSQGTGETQYF
NA NA TRBJ2-1 TRBV5-1 TGCGCCAGCAGCTCCCAGACAGGAGGTGCCTACAATGAGCAGTTCTTC CASSSQTGGAYNEQFF
NA NA TRBJ2-1 TRBV7-9 TGTGCCAGCAGCCCTGACTGGAGAAGCTCCTACAATGAGCAGTTCTTC CASSPDWRSSYNEQFF
TRBD2 NA TRBJ2-2 TRBV5-4 TGTGCCAGCAGCTCGGGGACTAGCGGGGGCATCTTCACCGGGGAGCTGTTTTTT CASSSGTSGGIFTGELFF